These 18 T cell receptor beta chains came from one sample sequenced in a study of T cell clonality in common variable immunodeficiency. Study-level points and caveats: Fewer deletions and N-nucleotide insertions were reportedly seen in common variable immunodeficiency TCR beta sequences.

Antigens for these TCRs are unknown. Assay: immunoSEQ multiplex PCR; the TCRdb copy retains only in-frame clones and omits some. The data show 15,000 to 20,000 clones, with none appearing a single time. Sequenced: peripheral blood mononuclear cells. Source of these receptors: a human donor with common variable immunodeficiency.

Remarks on this clone: The CDR3 goes on 3 residues after the read ends, and that part is filled in from the germline J gene. V is TRBV19 and J is TRBJ2-1, with D unclear. The germline CDR1 and CDR2 sequences are LNHDA and SQIVND (reference sequence). Trimming pared 6 bases from V and 4 bases from J, leaving 10 bases between. The CDR3 length is 13 residues. The CDR3 reads CASRKETYNEQFF. CDR3 DNA (partial): TGTGCCAGTAGGAAAGAAACTTACAATGAG.

This clone has at least ten counts. The read is 3 residues too short to cover the CDR3 end, so that end is filled in from the germline J gene. This chain links TRBV20-1 with TRBJ1-1; maybe TRBD1 (6 bases). CDR3 length: 9 amino acids. Germline V lookup: CDR1 DFQATT, CDR2 SNEGSKA (reference sequence). CDR3 in amino acids: CSPGGGAFF. Partial CDR3 DNA: TGCAGTCCCGGAGGGGGA.

This clone was recorded at least ten times. The read gets to within 3 residues of the CDR3 end, and the germline J gene fills in the rest. The rearrangement joins TRBV2 to TRBJ2-1; 16 nucleotides line up with TRBD2. This CDR3 is 19 amino acids long. Germline V gene sequence: CDR1 SNHLY, CDR2 FYNNEI. J gave up 0 bases and V 5 bases, and 7 bases lay outside the gene matches. CDR3 bases read: TGTGCCAGCAGTACCCCGGGACTAGCGGGAGGGATCTCCTACAATGAG. It specifies CASSTPGLAGGISYNE. The CDR3, in full, reads CASSTPGLAGGISYNEQFF.

Note on this clone: The read ends 3 residues shy of where the CDR3 ends; the end is completed using the germline J gene. The V and J genes are TRBV18 and TRBJ2-1; 9 bases fit TRBD1. Germline V gives CDR1 KGHSH, CDR2 LQKENI. The CDR3 consists of 14 residues. V dropped 3 bases and J dropped 3; count of bases not matched to a gene: 0. CDR3 bases read: TGTGCCAGCTCACCGGGACAGGGCTACAATGAG. Translating gives CASSPGQGYNE. The entire CDR3 reads CASSPGQGYNEQFF.

This clone was detected many times. The missing CDR3 end, 3 residues past where the read stops, is filled in from the germline J gene. The chain recombines TRBV28 with TRBJ1-1, with D possibly matching TRBD1 (6 bases). CDR1 MDHEN and CDR2 SYDVKM come from the germline V gene. The CDR3 extends over 14 amino acids. V dropped 6 bases and J dropped 6 bases, with 17 bases sitting between them. The part of the CDR3 DNA that was read is TGTGCCAGCAGCCACCGATCGACAGGCTCTGAA. Its protein is CASSHRSTGSE. In full, the CDR3 reads CASSHRSTGSEAFF.

Of note for this clone: The read ends 3 residues early relative to the CDR3; the germline J gene fills the gap. This sequence joins TRBV6-2 or TRBV6-3 and TRBJ2-3; 12 positions agree with TRBD2. The CDR3 contains 16 residues. CDR1 is MNHEY, CDR2 SVGEGT, per germline. V shed 3 bases, J shed 4 bases, and the junction held 5 bases outside the gene matches. The sequenced part of the CDR3 DNA is TGTGCCAGCAGTTATCCGACTAGCGGGAGCCCAGATACG. Its protein is CASSYPTSGSPDT. Given in full, the CDR3 is CASSYPTSGSPDTQYF.

The sample holds many counts of this clone. The read stops 3 residues short of the end of the CDR3; the missing end is completed from the germline J gene. The chain is built from TRBV19 and TRBJ2-5; tentative D call: TRBD2 (7 bases). The CDR3 spans 13 residues. Germline V CDR1 and CDR2: LNHDA, SQIVND (reference sequence). V lost 7 bases and J lost 5, with 14 bases in between. CDR3 region: CASNKGGMETQYF. The DNA read from the CDR3 is TGTGCCAGTAACAAGGGGGGGATGGAGACC. Supplemented by reference TRBV19 and TRBJ2-5, the full variable domain reads DGGITQSPKYLFRKEGQNVTLSCEQNLNHDAMYWYRQDPGQGLRLIYYSQIVNDFQKGDIAEGYSVSREKKESFPLTVTSAQKNPTAFYLCASNKGGMETQYFGPGTRLLVL.

Concerning this clone: The read terminates 3 residues before the CDR3 end, so the remaining end is supplied by the germline J gene. The V call is TRBV20-1, the J call TRBJ2-1, with a tentative D call TRBD1 (6 bases). Between the trimmed V and J ends, which lost 0 bases and 6 bases, there was a span of 15 bases. CDR1 DFQATT and CDR2 SNEGSKA come from the germline V gene (reference sequence). This CDR3 is 15 amino acids long. CDR3 in amino acids: CSARDPGHLSNEQFF. The part of the CDR3 DNA that was read is TGCAGTGCTAGAGACCCGGGACACCTTAGCAATGAG.

On this clone: The read is 3 residues too short to cover the CDR3 end, so that end is filled in from the germline J gene. The rearrangement links TRBV19 to TRBJ2-3, with 8 bases fitting TRBD2. The V segment lost 11 bases and the J segment 4 bases; nucleotides outside the gene matches: 14. CDR3 length equals 15 residues. Germline lookup yields CDR1 LNHDA and CDR2 SQIVND (reference sequence). The CDR3 spells CASTSGGGRSDTQYF. The sequenced part of the CDR3 DNA is TGTGCCTCTACCAGCGGGGGCGGGAGATCAGATACG. Together with reference TRBV19 and TRBJ2-3, the CDR3 gives the full variable domain: DGGITQSPKYLFRKEGQNVTLSCEQNLNHDAMYWYRQDPGQGLRLIYYSQIVNDFQKGDIAEGYSVSREKKESFPLTVTSAQKNPTAFYLCASTSGGGRSDTQYFGPGTRLTVL.

This clone was found a few times. The read ends 3 residues early relative to the CDR3; the germline J gene fills the gap. The chain links TRBV2 to TRBJ1-6; 7 bases agree with TRBD1. The germline CDR1 and CDR2 sequences are SNHLY and FYNNEI. Trimming cost V 6 bases and J 0 bases; bases outside gene matches: 8. This CDR3 contains 17 residues. The covered CDR3 bases are TGTGCCAGCAGGGGGGACAGTTTTAGCTCCTATAATTCACCC. Protein sequence: CASRGDSFSSYNSP. The CDR3 as a whole reads CASRGDSFSSYNSPLHF.

In its sample, this clone was seen many times. The read ends 3 residues shy of where the CDR3 ends; the end is completed using the germline J gene. This chain links TRBV29-1 with TRBJ1-1; D gene ambiguous. The CDR3 loop spans 11 amino acids. The germline V gene has CDR1 SQVTM and CDR2 ANQGSEA. Between the trimmed V and J ends, which lost 0 bases and 6 bases, there was a span of 5 bases. Partial CDR3 DNA: TGCAGCGTTGAAGAGAAGGCTGAA. This gives the protein CSVEEKAE. The CDR3, in full, reads CSVEEKAEAFF.

This clone was detected a few times. From the germline J gene comes the end of the CDR3, since the read stops 3 residues before it. The V gene is TRBV19, the J gene TRBJ2-3; 9 positions match TRBD2. Per germline, CDR1 LNHDA and CDR2 SQIVND (reference sequence). CDR3 length: 17 amino acids. V was clipped by 3 bases and J by 0 bases; unmatched bases: 7. CDR3 DNA (partial): TGTGCCAGTAGTATTAGGGGGACTAGCACTAGCACAGATACG. It yields the protein CASSIRGTSTSTDT. From start to end, the CDR3 is CASSIRGTSTSTDTQYF.

As to this clone: The sequence runs out 3 residues before the end of the CDR3; the remainder is reconstructed from the germline J gene. This chain joins TRBV20-1 and TRBJ2-3; 7 bases are shared with TRBD2. The CDR3 spans 14 residues. The junction had 8 bases not matched to a gene; V was cut back by 6 bases and J by 2 bases. Germline V gene sequence: CDR1 DFQATT, CDR2 SNEGSKA (reference sequence). This CDR3 reads CSAHLAVPTDTQYF. The part of the CDR3 DNA that was read is TGCAGTGCGCATCTAGCGGTCCCCACAGATACG.

This clone was observed a handful of times. The read comes to an end 3 residues before the CDR3 does, leaving the germline J gene to fill in the end. J is TRBJ2-3 and V is TRBV7-8; perhaps TRBD2 as D (6 bases). CDR1 SGHVS and CDR2 FQNEAQ come from the germline V gene. The V and J ends lost 4 bases and 1 base respectively, with 9 bases between them. The CDR3 sequence is 14 residues long. CDR3 DNA (partial): TGTGCCAGCAGCTCAGGAGGGCGCACAGATACG. Residues: CASSSGGRTDT. The full CDR3 is CASSSGGRTDTQYF.

This clone was counted many times. The CDR3 DNA, read in part, is TGTGCCAGCACCCTAAACGGGGGGAGTCAAGAGACC. Translated: CASTLNGGSQET. The whole CDR3 protein reads CASTLNGGSQETQYF. The chain recombines TRBV7-2 with TRBJ2-5, with 7 bases matching TRBD2. The read ends 3 residues before the CDR3 terminus; that terminus is restored from the germline J gene. V shed 7 bases and J 2 bases; nucleotides not matched to a gene: 10. The CDR3 is 15 residues long. Per germline, CDR1 SGHTA and CDR2 FQGNSA.

This clone was found many times. The CDR3 end is not reached by the read, which stops 3 residues before it; the germline J gene fills it in. The rearrangement uses TRBV20-1 and TRBJ2-1, with D perhaps TRBD1 (5 bases). CDR1 and CDR2 from the germline V gene are DFQATT and SNEGSKA (reference sequence). V shed 1 base and J shed 4 bases, with 20 bases lying between them. The CDR3 is made up of 17 amino acids. This chain's CDR3 is CSARGSDNRNRYNEQFF. The covered CDR3 bases are TGCAGTGCTAGAGGGTCCGATAACAGGAACCGATACAATGAG.

This clone was counted ten times or more. The sequenced part of the CDR3 DNA is TGCAGCGTGGAGACAGGGATTGGGGGACAGCCC. Its protein product is CSVETGIGGQP. The complete CDR3 sequence is CSVETGIGGQPQHF. The chain links TRBV29-1 to TRBJ1-5; 7 bases match TRBD1. The CDR3 extends 3 residues past the end of the read, so its final part is completed from the germline J gene. V shed 6 bases and J 7 bases; nucleotides not matched to a gene: 12. This CDR3 is 14 amino acids long. Germline loops: CDR1 SQVTM, CDR2 ANQGSEA.

This clone came up a few times. The sequenced fragment ends 3 residues before the CDR3 boundary, so the rest is inferred from the germline J gene. This chain connects TRBV7-6 to TRBJ2-2, with TRBD2 matching over 14 bases. V dropped 1 base and J dropped 7; count of bases not matched to a gene: 8. In germline, CDR1 is SGHVS, CDR2 FNYEAQ. The CDR3 spans 18 residues. Incomplete CDR3 DNA: TGTGCCAGCAGCTTAGTAGGGGGACTAGCGGGAGTGGGCGGGGAG. It yields the protein CASSLVGGLAGVGGE. The CDR3 as a whole reads CASSLVGGLAGVGGELFF.